This TCR beta chain was profiled in a study of regulatory T cells in long-lasting Graves disease. Time point here: persistent/refractory GD, antithyroid drugs over 5 years with positive TRAb. PBMC-extracted RNA yielded the TCR library. Trimming took 2 bases from V and 2 from J; bases not matched to a gene: 20. The CDR3 runs 20 residues. Germline V gene data show CDR1 as DFQATT and CDR2 as SNEGSKA (reference sequence). On this clonotype: The target antigen is unknown.

The study, taken as a whole, reports: Whereas about a thousand public clonotypes were shared by new patients, persistent patients shared more, at roughly 3,000.

CDR3 regions were amplified by Arm-PCR using iRepertoire HTBI primers to build TCR beta libraries. Per the study methods: Sample data revealed approximately 62 TRBV and over twelve TRBJ segments. TCRdb re-called the multiplex PCR reads through MiXCR, storing one row per CDR3 protein. TCRdb, not the authors, supplied the V and J calls. Counted here are more than 650,000 distinct CDR3 sequences, roughly 30% occurring once; the ten biggest clones make up about two fifths. The sequencing here drew on peripheral blood mononuclear cells (PBMCs), taken when the disease was refractory, from a patient treated with antithyroid drugs. The clonotype comes from a female donor with Graves disease. The rearrangement joins TRBV20-1 to TRBJ2-2; TRBD2 matches 7 bases. CDR3 in DNA: TGCAGTGCTAGATTAACAGGTCGGGGAGGGCCAGGTTTCAACACCGGGGAGCTGTTTTTT. Translated, it gives CSARLTGRGGPGFNTGELFF.